The subject of this entry is one T cell receptor beta chain. Its specificity is not known. These data are taken from a study of blood T cells in healthy people across ages. Whole-study results and caveats: TCR beta diversity per million T cells fell roughly linearly with age.

Germline V gene lookup returns CDR1 MNHEY and CDR2 SMNVEV (reference sequence). The CDR3 sequence is 16 residues long. V lost 5 bases, J lost 1 base, and 8 bases stayed unmatched. Primers used in a second PCR of about 6 to 11 cycles were a sample-barcoded 5' primer and a J-beta primer mix. Every molecule of cDNA carried a tag from a template-switch adaptor with 12 random nucleotides. TCRdb fed the 5' RACE reads into MiXCR, producing one record per CDR3 protein. The profile covers under 1,100,000 distinct CDR3 sequences, with 20% to 25% appearing a single time and 0.65% to 0.95% taken by the ten largest. The sample was also reused in another study, on T cells of mothers and their children. From that paper: The authors added sample barcodes and 2-4 random nucleotides using the M1S primer of the second PCR.

The chain combines TRBV27 with TRBJ1-5, with 7 bases fitting TRBD1. The sample taken for sequencing was blood. This receptor was identified in a girl aged 2 to 10 in good health. CDR3 protein: CASSLYPDRSNQPQHF. As DNA, the CDR3 is TGTGCCAGCAGTCTTTATCCGGACAGGAGCAATCAGCCCCAGCATTTT.